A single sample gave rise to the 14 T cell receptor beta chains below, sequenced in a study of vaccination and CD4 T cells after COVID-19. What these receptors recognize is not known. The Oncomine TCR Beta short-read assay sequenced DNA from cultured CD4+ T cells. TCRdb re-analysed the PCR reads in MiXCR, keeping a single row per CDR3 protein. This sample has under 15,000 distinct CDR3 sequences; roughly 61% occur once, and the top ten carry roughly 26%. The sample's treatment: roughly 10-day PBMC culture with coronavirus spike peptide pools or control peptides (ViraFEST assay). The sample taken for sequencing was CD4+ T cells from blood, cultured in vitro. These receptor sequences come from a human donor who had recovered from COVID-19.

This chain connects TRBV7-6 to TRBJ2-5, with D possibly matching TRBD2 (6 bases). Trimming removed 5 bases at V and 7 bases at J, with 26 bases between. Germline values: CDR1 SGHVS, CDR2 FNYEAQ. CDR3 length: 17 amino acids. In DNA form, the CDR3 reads TGTGCCAGCAGCGAGCGGGCAACCAGCGGCGGTTGGGGGACCCAGTACTTC. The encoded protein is CASSERATSGGWGTQYF.

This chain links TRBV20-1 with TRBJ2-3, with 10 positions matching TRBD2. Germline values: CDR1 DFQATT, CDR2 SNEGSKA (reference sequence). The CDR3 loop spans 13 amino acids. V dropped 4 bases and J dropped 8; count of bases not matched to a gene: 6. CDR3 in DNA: TGCAGTGCTAAGGCTAGCGGGAGTGGTACGCAGTATTTT. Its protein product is CSAKASGSGTQYF.

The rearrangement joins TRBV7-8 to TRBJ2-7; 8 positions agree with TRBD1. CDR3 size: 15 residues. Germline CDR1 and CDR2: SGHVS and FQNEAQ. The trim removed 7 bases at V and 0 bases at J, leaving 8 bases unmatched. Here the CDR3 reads CASIRSGQASYEQYF. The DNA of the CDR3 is TGTGCCAGCATCCGATCGGGACAGGCCTCCTACGAGCAGTACTTC.

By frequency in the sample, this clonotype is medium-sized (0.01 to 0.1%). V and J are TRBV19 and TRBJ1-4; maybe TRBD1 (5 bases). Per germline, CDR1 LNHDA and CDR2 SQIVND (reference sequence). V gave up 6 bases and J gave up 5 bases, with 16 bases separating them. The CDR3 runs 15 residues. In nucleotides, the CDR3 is TGTGCCAGTAGCCAAGGGGCGGGACTGAATGAAAAACTGTTTTTT. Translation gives CASSQGAGLNEKLFF.

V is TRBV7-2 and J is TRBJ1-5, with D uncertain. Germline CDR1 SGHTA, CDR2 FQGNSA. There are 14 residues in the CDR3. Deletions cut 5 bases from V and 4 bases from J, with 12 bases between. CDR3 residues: CASSNPSGNQPQHF. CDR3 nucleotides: TGTGCCAGCAGCAACCCATCGGGAAATCAGCCCCAGCATTTT.

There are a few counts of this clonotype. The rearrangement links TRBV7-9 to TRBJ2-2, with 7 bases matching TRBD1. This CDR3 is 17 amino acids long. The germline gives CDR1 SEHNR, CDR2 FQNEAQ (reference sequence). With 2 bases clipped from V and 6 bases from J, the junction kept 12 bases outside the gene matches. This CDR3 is CASSLRPTGKPAGELFF. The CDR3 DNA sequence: TGTGCCAGCAGCTTACGGCCGACAGGGAAGCCCGCCGGGGAGCTGTTTTTT.

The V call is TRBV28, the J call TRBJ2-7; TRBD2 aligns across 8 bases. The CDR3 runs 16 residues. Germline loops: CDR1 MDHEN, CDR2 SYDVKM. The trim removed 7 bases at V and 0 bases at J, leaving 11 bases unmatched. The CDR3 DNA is TGTGCCAGCATTAAGTATTCGACTAGCGACTCCTACGAGCAGTACTTC. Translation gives CASIKYSTSDSYEQYF.

The CDR3 coding sequence is TGTGCCAGCAGTCGTTCCAGGGGTATGGCTGAAGCTTTCTTT. Residues: CASSRSRGMAEAFF. J is TRBJ1-1 and V is TRBV2, with TRBD1 as a possible D gene (6 bases). The germline V and J ends were trimmed by 5 bases and 6 bases, with 16 bases remaining between them. The CDR3 sequence is 14 residues long. CDR1 is SNHLY and CDR2 is FYNNEI in the germline V gene.

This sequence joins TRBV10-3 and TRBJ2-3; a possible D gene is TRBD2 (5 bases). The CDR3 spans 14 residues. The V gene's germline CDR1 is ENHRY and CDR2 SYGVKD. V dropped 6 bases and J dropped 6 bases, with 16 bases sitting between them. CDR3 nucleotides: TGTGCCATCAGAGCGGACGGGCCCTCGGATACGCAGTATTTT. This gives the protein CAIRADGPSDTQYF.

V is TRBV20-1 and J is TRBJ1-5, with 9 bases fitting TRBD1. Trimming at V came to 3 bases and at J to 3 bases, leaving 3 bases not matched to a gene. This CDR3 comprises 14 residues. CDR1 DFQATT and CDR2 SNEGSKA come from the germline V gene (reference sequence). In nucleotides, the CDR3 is TGCAGTGCTAGTAGGGACAGGGCCAATCAGCCCCAGCATTTT. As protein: CSASRDRANQPQHF.

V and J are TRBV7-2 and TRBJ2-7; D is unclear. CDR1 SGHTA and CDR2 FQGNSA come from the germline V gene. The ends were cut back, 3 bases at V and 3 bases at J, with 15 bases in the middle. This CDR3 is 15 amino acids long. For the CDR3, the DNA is TGTGCCAGCAGCTTTACTCGCGGAAAAAGCTACGAGCAGTACTTC. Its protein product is CASSFTRGKSYEQYF.

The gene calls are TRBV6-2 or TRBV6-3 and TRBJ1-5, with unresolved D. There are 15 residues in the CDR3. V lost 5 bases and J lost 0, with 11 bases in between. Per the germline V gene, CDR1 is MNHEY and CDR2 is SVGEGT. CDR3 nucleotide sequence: TGTGCCAGCAGTCAAAACGGCTATAGCAATCAGCCCCAGCATTTT. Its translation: CASSQNGYSNQPQHF.

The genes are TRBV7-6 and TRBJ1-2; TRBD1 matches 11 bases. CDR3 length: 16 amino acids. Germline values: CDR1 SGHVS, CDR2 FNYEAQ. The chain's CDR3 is CVFIEDRGPTGYGYTF. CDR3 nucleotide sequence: TGTGTCTTTATCGAGGACAGGGGGCCTACAGGATATGGCTACACCTTC.

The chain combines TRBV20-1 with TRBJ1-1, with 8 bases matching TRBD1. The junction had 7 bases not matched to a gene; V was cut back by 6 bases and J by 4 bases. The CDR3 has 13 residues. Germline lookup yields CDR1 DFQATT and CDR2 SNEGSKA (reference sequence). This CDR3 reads CSAGAGGGTEAFF. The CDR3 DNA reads TGCAGTGCGGGGGCAGGGGGCGGCACTGAAGCTTTCTTT.